This is a list of T cell receptor beta chains from one sample in a study of blood T cell repertoires in COVID-19. Only in-frame clones appear in the TCRdb table, and some are missing; sequencing was by immunoSEQ multiplex PCR. The sample includes 120,000 or so clones, less than 85% of them seen just once. Sequencing was carried out using peripheral blood. The receptors shown here come from a man between 50 and 59 years old with acute or convalescent COVID-19. CDR3s include the opening cysteine and the closing phenylalanine or tryptophan. A D gene is named only where the DNA matches it firmly. A row's size may be missing; if present it is once, few, many or a size class.

D	V	J	size	DNA	CDR3
.	TRBV19	TRBJ2-5	.	TGTGCCAGTAGTAGCGTTAAAGAGACCCAGTACTTC	CASSSVKETQYF
.	TRBV5-1	TRBJ2-2	few	TGCGCCAGCAGCTTGGCCCGGGAGACCGGGGAGCTGTTTTTT	CASSLARETGELFF
.	TRBV18	TRBJ1-5	.	TGTGCCAGCTCACAAGCCATGGTACAGGGTGGACAGCCCCAGCATTTT	CASSQAMVQGGQPQHF
.	TRBV9	TRBJ2-5	.	TGTGCCAGCAGCGTAGAGGCAGGGTTTGGAGAGACCCAGTACTTC	CASSVEAGFGETQYF
.	TRBV11-3	TRBJ2-1	.	TGTGCCAGCAGCTTAGAAGGGGTGGGGAGGAATGAGCAGTTCTTC	CASSLEGVGRNEQFF
TRBD1	TRBV5-6	TRBJ2-7	.	TGTGCCAGCAGCTTCGGACAGGGCGGAATCTCCTACGAGCAGTACTTC	CASSFGQGGISYEQYF
.	TRBV6-1	TRBJ1-5	.	TGTGCCAGCAGTGAAGCAGGCGTGTGGGCAGGGGACAATCAGCCCCAGCATTTT	CASSEAGVWAGDNQPQHF
TRBD1	TRBV5-1	TRBJ2-2	.	TGCGCCAGCAGCTTCGGACAGGGAGGAACCGGGGAGCTGTTTTTT	CASSFGQGGTGELFF
.	TRBV28	TRBJ2-5	once	TGTGCCAGCAGTTATCAACAAGAGACCCAGTACTTC	CASSYQQETQYF
.	TRBV29-1	TRBJ2-5	.	TGCAGCGTTCGTTATGCGGGAGAGACCCAGTACTTC	CSVRYAGETQYF
.	TRBV7-3	TRBJ2-7	.	TGTGCCAGCAGCCCGACACAGGGACCATACGAGCAGTACTTC	CASSPTQGPYEQYF
.	TRBV2	TRBJ1-2	.	TGTGCCAGCAGTCCCTCCGGGCTGAGGGTTGGCTACACCTTC	CASSPSGLRVGYTF
TRBD1	TRBV3-1/TRBV3-2	TRBJ2-2	.	TGTGCCAGCAGCCAAGACGGACAGGGGGCCGGCGGGGAGCTGTTTTTT	CASSQDGQGAGGELFF
.	TRBV10-1	TRBJ2-7	once	TGCGCCAGCAGTGACTGGCGGGGCTACGAGCAGTACTTC	CASSDWRGYEQYF
TRBD1	TRBV4-2	TRBJ1-5	.	TGTGCCAGCAGCCAAGATCGAGGGGGCGAAGTCTACTGTCTTTATTATAGCAATCAGCCCCAGCATTTT	CASSQDRGGEVYCLYYSNQPQHF
.	TRBV20-1	TRBJ2-5	.	TGCAGTGCTAGTACAGGGAGTCAAGAGACCCAGTACTTC	CSASTGSQETQYF
TRBD1	TRBV30	TRBJ2-3	.	TGTGCCTGGAGTAAGGGGGCTAGAGATACGCAGTATTTT	CAWSKGARDTQYF
TRBD1	TRBV30	TRBJ1-6	.	TGTGCCTGGAGAACCCAGGGGGGCTCACCCCTCCACTTT	CAWRTQGGSPLHF
TRBD2	TRBV18	TRBJ2-5	.	TGTGCCAGCTCACCGATGACTAGCGGGAGCGGGGAGACCCAGTACTTC	CASSPMTSGSGETQYF
.	TRBV6-5	TRBJ1-1	once	TGTGCCAGCAACCAGCAGGGCGGTACCACTGAAGCTTTCTTT	CASNQQGGTTEAFF
.	TRBV18	TRBJ2-7	.	TGTGCCAGCTCCTCTTCAGGGGAGGGCTACGAGCAGTACTTC	CASSSSGEGYEQYF
.	TRBV7-8	TRBJ2-1	few	TGTGCCAGCAGCTTTCAGGGGGGCTCCTACAATGAGCAGTTCTTC	CASSFQGGSYNEQFF
TRBD1	TRBV7-9	TRBJ2-5	few	TGTGCCAGCAGCCAACCCGGGACAGGGTTCGAGACCCAGTACTTC	CASSQPGTGFETQYF
.	TRBV6-2/TRBV6-3	TRBJ2-5	.	TGTGCCAGCAGCCCCTTTGCGGGGGCCTCTCAAGAGACCCAGTACTTC	CASSPFAGASQETQYF
.	TRBV7-8	TRBJ2-6	.	TGTGCCAGCAGCTTAGCTCCCAGCTCTGGGGCCAACGTCCTGACTTTC	CASSLAPSSGANVLTF
TRBD2	TRBV5-1	TRBJ2-7	.	TGCGCCAGCAGCTTCGGGACTAGCGGGAGGACGAGCTCCTACGAGCAGTACTTC	CASSFGTSGRTSSYEQYF
.	TRBV9	TRBJ1-1	.	TGTGCCAGCAGCGTAGATCAGGGGCCGAACACTGAAGCTTTCTTT	CASSVDQGPNTEAFF
.	TRBV12-5	TRBJ1-1	.	TGTGCTAGTGGCAGACAGAATTTGAACACTGAAGCTTTCTTT	CASGRQNLNTEAFF
TRBD1	TRBV2	TRBJ2-5	.	TGTGCCAGCAGTAAGGAGCAGACAGGGTCAGAGACCCAGTACTTC	CASSKEQTGSETQYF
TRBD1	TRBV30	TRBJ1-5	.	TGTGCCTGGAGTGTATCGACAGGGTATAGCAATCAGCCCCAGCATTTT	CAWSVSTGYSNQPQHF
.	TRBV30	TRBJ1-3	.	TGTGCCTGGAGTTTACAGGGAAACACCATATATTTT	CAWSLQGNTIYF
.	TRBV5-4	TRBJ2-1	.	TGTGCCAGCAGCTTACAAGCCGGGGCCTACAATGAGCAGTTCTTC	CASSLQAGAYNEQFF
TRBD2	TRBV16	TRBJ2-1	.	TGTGCCAGCAGCCAATTTTTGGGGGCTAGCGGGGCAACCTACAATGAGCAGTTCTTC	CASSQFLGASGATYNEQFF
.	TRBV2	TRBJ2-1	.	TGTGCCAGCAGTGAATTCCCCTTAGGAGAGTTCTTC	CASSEFPLGEFF
.	TRBV4-2	TRBJ2-7	.	TGTGCCAGCAGCCAAGAGACGCTAGCCGCCTACGAGCAGTACTTC	CASSQETLAAYEQYF
.	TRBV4-1	TRBJ1-1	.	TGCGCCAGCAGCCAACAGGGGTCAAGGGACACTGAAGCTTTCTTT	CASSQQGSRDTEAFF
.	TRBV2	TRBJ2-1	.	TGTGCCAGCAGTGTCACCCCGGGGTCCTACAATGAGCAGTTCTTC	CASSVTPGSYNEQFF
TRBD2	TRBV2	TRBJ2-1	.	TGTGCCAGCAGAAAGGTTGGCAGCGGGAGTATGGATGAGCAGTTCTTC	CASRKVGSGSMDEQFF
TRBD1	TRBV10-2	TRBJ2-2	.	TGCGCCAGCAGAGACAGGGGGAACACCGGGGAGCTGTTTTTT	CASRDRGNTGELFF
.	TRBV19	TRBJ2-1	.	TGTGCCAGTAGTATAGGGAGAGGGATCCATGAGCAGTTCTTC	CASSIGRGIHEQFF
.	TRBV19	TRBJ2-5	.	TGTGCCAGTAGTCCCCCCGGAGGCGGGTACCAAGAGACCCAGTACTTC	CASSPPGGGYQETQYF
TRBD1	TRBV5-1	TRBJ2-1	.	TGCGCCAGCAGCTCGGACAGGGGGCTCAATGAGCAGTTCTTC	CASSSDRGLNEQFF
TRBD1	TRBV30	TRBJ1-6	.	TGTGCCTGGAGTTTGACAGGGGATTCACCCCTCCACTTT	CAWSLTGDSPLHF
.	TRBV18	TRBJ2-3	.	TGTGCCAGCTCACCCGCGCAAAACAGGGCAGATACGCAGTATTTT	CASSPAQNRADTQYF
.	TRBV18	TRBJ1-1	many	TGTGCCAGCTCACCAACTAGGAACACTGAAGCTTTCTTT	CASSPTRNTEAFF
.	TRBV28	TRBJ2-3	few	TGTGCCAGCAGTTTTCAGGGTAGCGGAGAATCAGATACGCAGTATTTT	CASSFQGSGESDTQYF
.	TRBV19	TRBJ1-4	.	TGTGCCAGTAGTCCGAACGGGGATGAAAAACTGTTTTTT	CASSPNGDEKLFF
.	TRBV29-1	TRBJ2-3	few	TGCAGCGTTGGAGGGGAGGCTAGCACAGATACGCAGTATTTT	CSVGGEASTDTQYF
.	TRBV6-1	TRBJ2-2	.	TGTGCCAGCAGTGATACCCCGGAGGGCCGGGAGCTGTTTTTT	CASSDTPEGRELFF
TRBD2	TRBV28	TRBJ2-1	.	TGTGCCAGCAGTTCACCGGGACTAGCGGGAGCCAATGAGCAGTTCTTC	CASSSPGLAGANEQFF
.	TRBV7-8	TRBJ1-5	.	TGTGCCAGCAGCCTAGGGACTCTCAGCAATCAGCCCCAGCATTTT	CASSLGTLSNQPQHF
.	TRBV28	TRBJ1-5	.	TGTGCCAGCAGTTCGCGGGGCGGGGATCAGCCCCAGCATTTT	CASSSRGGDQPQHF
.	TRBV5-8	TRBJ2-2	.	TGTGCCAGCAGCTCTTGGGCCGTTGACACCGGGGAGCTGTTTTTT	CASSSWAVDTGELFF
TRBD1	TRBV19	TRBJ2-2	.	TGTGCCAGTAGTACGGGACAGTACACCGGGGAGCTGTTTTTT	CASSTGQYTGELFF